These T cell receptor beta chains were read from a single sample in a study of metastatic and nonmetastatic thyroid tumors. TCRdb re-called the PCR reads via MiXCR. Altogether fewer than 40,000 clones are present, about a fifth being singletons, with the ten largest covering 3% to 3.5%. Sequenced: tumor tissue. These receptors all come from a male donor with papillary thyroid cancer or a benign thyroid nodule (not recorded which). Some clones in this sample may be carry-over from other donors' samples. The CDR3 runs from the conserved cysteine through the conserved F or W.

j_gene: TRBJ1-2
len: 16
v_gene: TRBV11-3
CDR3aa: CASSLVPQGTNYGYTF

j_gene: TRBJ2-7
len: 17
v_gene: TRBV7-3
CDR3aa: CASSLGTGGTISYEQYF

j_gene: TRBJ2-7
len: 14
v_gene: TRBV28
CDR3aa: CASRPSGSWAEQYF

j_gene: TRBJ2-1
len: 13
v_gene: TRBV7-9
CDR3aa: CASSTTGGVEQFF

j_gene: TRBJ2-5
len: 14
v_gene: TRBV5-1
CDR3aa: CASSLMQFQETQYF

j_gene: TRBJ2-7
len: 14
v_gene: TRBV4-3
CDR3aa: CASREDPFTYEQYF

j_gene: TRBJ1-4
len: 15
v_gene: TRBV20-1
CDR3aa: CSALRGGTANEKLFF

j_gene: TRBJ1-4
len: 15
v_gene: TRBV5-1
CDR3aa: CASSPGVGSGEKLFF

j_gene: TRBJ2-1
len: 16
v_gene: TRBV6-1
CDR3aa: CTSRRTSWGSYNEQFF

j_gene: TRBJ2-5
len: 12
v_gene: TRBV5-1
CDR3aa: CASSPSAETQYF

j_gene: TRBJ2-1
len: 12
v_gene: TRBV6-2/TRBV6-3
CDR3aa: CASSSRDDEQFF

j_gene: TRBJ1-1
len: 15
v_gene: TRBV19
CDR3aa: CASLTGTQPNTEAFF

j_gene: TRBJ1-5
len: 14
v_gene: TRBV2
CDR3aa: CASSEAKASQPQHF

j_gene: TRBJ1-2
len: 14
v_gene: TRBV12-3/TRBV12-4
CDR3aa: CASSPPGQYYGYTF

j_gene: TRBJ1-1
len: 16
v_gene: TRBV12-3/TRBV12-4
CDR3aa: CASSFYTGGSKTEAFF

j_gene: TRBJ1-1
len: 16
v_gene: TRBV20-1
CDR3aa: CSATAMGIRSNTEAFF

j_gene: TRBJ2-1
len: 18
v_gene: TRBV11-1
CDR3aa: CASSHAPTHPRGYNEQFF

j_gene: TRBJ2-1
len: 13
v_gene: TRBV28
CDR3aa: CASSSGQYNEQFF

j_gene: TRBJ2-2
len: 16
v_gene: TRBV11-2
CDR3aa: CASSSYGTGGGGELFF

j_gene: TRBJ2-5
len: 14
v_gene: TRBV2
CDR3aa: CASSDTGGQETQYF

j_gene: TRBJ1-2
len: 13
v_gene: TRBV28
CDR3aa: CASGSTANYGYTF

j_gene: TRBJ1-4
len: 17
v_gene: TRBV27
CDR3aa: CASSPYSTGLKNEKLFF

j_gene: TRBJ2-2
len: 12
v_gene: TRBV5-1
CDR3aa: CASSGFAGDLFF

j_gene: TRBJ2-2
len: 13
v_gene: TRBV20-1
CDR3aa: CSASQLSAGELFF

j_gene: TRBJ2-1
len: 15
v_gene: TRBV20-1
CDR3aa: CSARLIGAVDNEQFF

j_gene: TRBJ1-2
len: 14
v_gene: TRBV20-1
CDR3aa: CSASSGTGLYGYTF

j_gene: TRBJ2-3
len: 14
v_gene: TRBV20-1
CDR3aa: CSATDRGGTDTQYF

j_gene: TRBJ2-5
len: 13
v_gene: TRBV2
CDR3aa: CASRRGQRETQYF

j_gene: TRBJ2-7
len: 16
v_gene: TRBV6-1
CDR3aa: CASSSDDRVSIYEQYF

j_gene: TRBJ2-3
len: 17
v_gene: TRBV7-2
CDR3aa: CASSLLAAGPRADTQYF

j_gene: TRBJ2-7
len: 12
v_gene: TRBV27
CDR3aa: CASSPRTGEQYF

j_gene: TRBJ2-6
len: 17
v_gene: TRBV12-3/TRBV12-4
CDR3aa: CASGPGQGVSGANVLTF

j_gene: TRBJ2-7
len: 12
v_gene: TRBV20-1
CDR3aa: CSVGQAAYEQYF

j_gene: TRBJ1-1
len: 15
v_gene: TRBV6-6
CDR3aa: CASSYSKGSDTGAFF

j_gene: TRBJ2-7
len: 14
v_gene: TRBV7-9
CDR3aa: CASSPGTGLYEQYF

j_gene: TRBJ2-7
len: 14
v_gene: TRBV5-4
CDR3aa: CASSLVERAHEQYF